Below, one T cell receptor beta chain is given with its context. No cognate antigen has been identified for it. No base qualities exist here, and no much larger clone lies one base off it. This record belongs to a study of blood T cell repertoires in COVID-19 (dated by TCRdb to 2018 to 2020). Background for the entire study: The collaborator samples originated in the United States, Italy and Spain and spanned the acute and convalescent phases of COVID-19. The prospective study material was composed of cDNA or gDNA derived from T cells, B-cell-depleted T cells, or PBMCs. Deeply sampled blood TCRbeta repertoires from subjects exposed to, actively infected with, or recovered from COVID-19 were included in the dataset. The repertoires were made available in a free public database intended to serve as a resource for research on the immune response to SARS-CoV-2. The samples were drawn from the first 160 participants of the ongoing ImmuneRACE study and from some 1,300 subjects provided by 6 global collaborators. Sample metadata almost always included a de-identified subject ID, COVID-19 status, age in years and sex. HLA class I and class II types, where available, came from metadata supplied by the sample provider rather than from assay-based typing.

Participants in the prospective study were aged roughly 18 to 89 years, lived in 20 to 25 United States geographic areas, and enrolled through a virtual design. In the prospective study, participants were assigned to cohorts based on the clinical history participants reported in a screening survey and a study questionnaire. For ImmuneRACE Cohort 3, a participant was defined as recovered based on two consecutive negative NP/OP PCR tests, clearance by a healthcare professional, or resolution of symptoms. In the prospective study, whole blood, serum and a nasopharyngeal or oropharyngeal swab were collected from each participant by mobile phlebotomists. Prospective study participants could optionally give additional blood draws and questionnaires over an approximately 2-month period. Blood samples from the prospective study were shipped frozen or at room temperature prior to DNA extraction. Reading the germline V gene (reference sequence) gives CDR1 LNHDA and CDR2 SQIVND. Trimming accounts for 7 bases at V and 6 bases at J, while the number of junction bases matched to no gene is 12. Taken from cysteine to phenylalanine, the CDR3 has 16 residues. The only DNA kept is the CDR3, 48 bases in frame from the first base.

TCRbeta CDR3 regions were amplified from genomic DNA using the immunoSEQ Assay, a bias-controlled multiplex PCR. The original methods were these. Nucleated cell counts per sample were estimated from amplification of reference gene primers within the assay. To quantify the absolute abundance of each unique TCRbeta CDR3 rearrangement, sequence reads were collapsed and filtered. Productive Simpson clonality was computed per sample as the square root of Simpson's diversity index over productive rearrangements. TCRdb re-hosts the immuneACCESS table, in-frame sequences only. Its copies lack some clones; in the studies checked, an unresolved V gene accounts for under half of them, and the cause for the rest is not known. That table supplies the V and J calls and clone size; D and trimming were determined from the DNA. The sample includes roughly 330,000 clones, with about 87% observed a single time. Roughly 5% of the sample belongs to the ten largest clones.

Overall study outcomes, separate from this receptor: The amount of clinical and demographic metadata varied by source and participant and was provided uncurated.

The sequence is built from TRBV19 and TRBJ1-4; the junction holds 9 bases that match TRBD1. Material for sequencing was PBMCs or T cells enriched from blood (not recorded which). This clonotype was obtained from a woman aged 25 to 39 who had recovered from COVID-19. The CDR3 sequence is CASTQSHGTGYEKLFF. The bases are TGTGCCAGTACTCAATCACACGGGACAGGGTATGAAAAACTGTTTTTT.